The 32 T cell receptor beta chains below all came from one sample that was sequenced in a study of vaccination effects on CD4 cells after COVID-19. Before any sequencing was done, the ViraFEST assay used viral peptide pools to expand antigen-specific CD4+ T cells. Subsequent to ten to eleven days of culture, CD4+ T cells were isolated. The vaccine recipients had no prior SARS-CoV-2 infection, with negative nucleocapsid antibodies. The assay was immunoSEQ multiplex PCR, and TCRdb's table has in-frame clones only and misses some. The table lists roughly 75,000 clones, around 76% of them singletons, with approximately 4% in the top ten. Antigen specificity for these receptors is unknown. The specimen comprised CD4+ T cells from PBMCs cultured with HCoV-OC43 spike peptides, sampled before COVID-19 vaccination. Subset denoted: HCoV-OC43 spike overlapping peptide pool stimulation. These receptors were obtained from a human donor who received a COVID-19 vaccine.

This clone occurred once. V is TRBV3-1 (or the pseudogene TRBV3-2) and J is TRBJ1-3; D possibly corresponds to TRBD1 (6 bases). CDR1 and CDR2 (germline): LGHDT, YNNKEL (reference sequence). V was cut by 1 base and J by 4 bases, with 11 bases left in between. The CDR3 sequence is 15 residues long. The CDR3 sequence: CASSQGRGTGNTIYF. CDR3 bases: TGTGCCAGCAGCCAAGGACGGGGGACAGGAAACACCATATATTTT.

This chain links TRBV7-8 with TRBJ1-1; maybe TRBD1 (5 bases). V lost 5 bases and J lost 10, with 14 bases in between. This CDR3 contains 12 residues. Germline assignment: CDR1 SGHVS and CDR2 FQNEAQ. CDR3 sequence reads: CASSPGGTRAFF. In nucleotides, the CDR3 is TGTGCCAGCAGCCCTGGGGGAACAAGAGCTTTCTTT.

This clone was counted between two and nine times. The CDR3 DNA sequence: TGCAGTGCTAGTTACGGGACTAGCCGTGAGACCCAGTACTTC. It translates to CSASYGTSRETQYF. The chain combines TRBV20-1 with TRBJ2-5, with TRBD2 matching 9 bases. The trim removed 3 bases at V and 5 bases at J, leaving 7 bases unmatched. From germline, CDR1 is DFQATT and CDR2 SNEGSKA (reference sequence). CDR3 length: 14 residues.

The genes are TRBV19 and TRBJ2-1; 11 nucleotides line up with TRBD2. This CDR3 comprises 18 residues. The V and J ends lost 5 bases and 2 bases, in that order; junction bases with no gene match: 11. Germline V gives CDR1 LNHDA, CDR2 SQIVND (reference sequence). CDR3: CASSRTSGWYTPYNEQFF. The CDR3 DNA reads TGTGCCAGTAGTCGGACTAGCGGGTGGTACACCCCCTACAATGAGCAGTTCTTC.

The CDR3 reads CASGPDRVSGNTIYF. CDR3 DNA: TGTGCTAGTGGTCCAGACAGGGTGTCTGGAAACACCATATATTTT. The chain links TRBV12-5 to TRBJ1-3, with 7 bases lining up with TRBD1. The CDR3 loop spans 15 amino acids. After removal of 5 bases from V and 1 base from J, the junction contained 5 bases not matched to a gene. Germline V lookup: CDR1 LGHNT, CDR2 FRNRAP.

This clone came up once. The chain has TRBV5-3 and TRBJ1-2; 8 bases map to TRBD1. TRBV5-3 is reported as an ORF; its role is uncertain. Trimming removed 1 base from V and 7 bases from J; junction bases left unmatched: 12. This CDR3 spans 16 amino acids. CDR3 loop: CARSLPGTGSWGGYTF. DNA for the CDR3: TGTGCCAGAAGCTTGCCCGGGACAGGTAGCTGGGGTGGCTACACCTTC.

CDR3 protein: CAWSVRRKSPLHF. The CDR3 region has the DNA TGTGCCTGGAGTGTACGGAGAAAATCACCCCTCCACTTT. V is TRBV30 and J is TRBJ1-6; D gene unclear. Germline V lookup: CDR1 GTSNPN, CDR2 SVGIG (reference sequence). This CDR3 comprises 13 residues. V was clipped by 0 bases and J by 10 bases, with 10 bases between them.

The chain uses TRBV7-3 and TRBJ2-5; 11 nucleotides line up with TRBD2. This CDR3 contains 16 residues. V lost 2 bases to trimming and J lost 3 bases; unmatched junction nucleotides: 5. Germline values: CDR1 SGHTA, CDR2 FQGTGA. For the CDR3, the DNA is TGTGCCAGCAGCTTACTTAGCGGGGGGGGAAAAGAGACCCAGTACTTC. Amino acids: CASSLLSGGGKETQYF.

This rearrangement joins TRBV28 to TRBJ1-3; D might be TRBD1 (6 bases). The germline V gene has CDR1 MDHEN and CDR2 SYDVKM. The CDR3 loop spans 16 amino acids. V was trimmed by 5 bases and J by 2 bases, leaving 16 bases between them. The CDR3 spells CASSPSPGVTGNTIYF. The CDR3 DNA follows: TGTGCCAGCAGTCCCTCCCCAGGGGTGACTGGAAACACCATATATTTT.

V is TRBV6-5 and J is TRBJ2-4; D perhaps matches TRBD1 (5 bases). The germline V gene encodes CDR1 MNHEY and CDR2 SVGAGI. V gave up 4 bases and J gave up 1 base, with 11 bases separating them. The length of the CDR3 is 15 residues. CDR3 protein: CASSSGYEAKNIQYF. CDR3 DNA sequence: TGTGCCAGCAGTTCAGGGTATGAGGCCAAAAACATTCAGTACTTC.

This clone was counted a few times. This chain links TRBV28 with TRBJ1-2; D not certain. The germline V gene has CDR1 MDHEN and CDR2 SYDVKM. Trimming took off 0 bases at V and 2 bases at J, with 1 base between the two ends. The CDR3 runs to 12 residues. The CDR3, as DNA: TGTGCCAGCAGTTTATGGAACTATGGCTACACCTTC. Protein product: CASSLWNYGYTF.

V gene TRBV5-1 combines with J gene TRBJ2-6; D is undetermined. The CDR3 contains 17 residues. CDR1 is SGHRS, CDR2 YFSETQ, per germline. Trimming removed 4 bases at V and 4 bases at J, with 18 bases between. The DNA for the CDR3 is TGCGCCAGCAGCGCGGTCCCAGGTTATCTGGGGGCCAACGTCCTGACTTTC. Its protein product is CASSAVPGYLGANVLTF.

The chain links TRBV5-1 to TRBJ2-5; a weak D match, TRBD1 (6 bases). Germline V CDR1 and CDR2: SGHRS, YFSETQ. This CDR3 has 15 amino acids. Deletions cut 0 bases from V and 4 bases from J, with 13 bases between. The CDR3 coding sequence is TGCGCCAGCAGCTTGGTGGACAGCCCCACAGAGACCCAGTACTTC. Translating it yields CASSLVDSPTETQYF.

For the CDR3, the DNA is TGTGCCAGCAGTACGCTTAATTCACCCCTCCACTTT. It specifies CASSTLNSPLHF. The gene calls are TRBV5-4 and TRBJ1-6, with unresolved D. V was cut by 5 bases and J by 6 bases, with 6 bases left in between. This CDR3 spans 12 amino acids. Germline V gives CDR1 SGHNT, CDR2 YYREEE (reference sequence).

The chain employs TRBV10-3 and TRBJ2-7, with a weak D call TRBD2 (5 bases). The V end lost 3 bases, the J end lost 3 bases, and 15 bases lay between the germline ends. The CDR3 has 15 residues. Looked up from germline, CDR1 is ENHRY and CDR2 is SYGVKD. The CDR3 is CAISDGTVGDYEQYV. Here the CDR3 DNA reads TGTGCCATCAGTGATGGCACAGTGGGAGACTACGAGCAGTACGTC.

CDR3 sequence: CSASGGQETQYF. The CDR3 DNA follows: TGCAGCGCTAGCGGGGGGCAAGAGACCCAGTACTTC. The gene calls are TRBV29-1 and TRBJ2-5, with TRBD2 matching 11 bases. CDR1 and CDR2 (germline): SQVTM, ANQGSEA. With 7 bases clipped from V and 2 bases from J, the junction kept 0 bases outside the gene matches. This CDR3 spans 12 amino acids.

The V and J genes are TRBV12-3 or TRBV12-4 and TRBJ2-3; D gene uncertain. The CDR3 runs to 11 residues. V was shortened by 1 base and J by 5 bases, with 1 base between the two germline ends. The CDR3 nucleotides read TGTGCCAGCAGTTTAGGAGATACGCAGTATTTT. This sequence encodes CASSLGDTQYF.

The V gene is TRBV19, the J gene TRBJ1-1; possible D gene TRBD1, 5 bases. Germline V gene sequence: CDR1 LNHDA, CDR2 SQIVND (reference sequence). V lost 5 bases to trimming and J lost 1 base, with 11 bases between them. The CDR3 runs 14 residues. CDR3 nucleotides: TGTGCCAGTAGTCTCCTAGGGACGAACACTGAAGCTTTCTTT. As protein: CASSLLGTNTEAFF.

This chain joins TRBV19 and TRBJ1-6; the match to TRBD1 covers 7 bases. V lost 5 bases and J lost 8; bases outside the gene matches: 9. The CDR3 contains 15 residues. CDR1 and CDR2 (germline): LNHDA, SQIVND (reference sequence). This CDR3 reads CASSVQGFGDSPLHF. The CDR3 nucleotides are TGTGCCAGTAGTGTACAGGGGTTCGGGGATTCACCCCTCCACTTT.

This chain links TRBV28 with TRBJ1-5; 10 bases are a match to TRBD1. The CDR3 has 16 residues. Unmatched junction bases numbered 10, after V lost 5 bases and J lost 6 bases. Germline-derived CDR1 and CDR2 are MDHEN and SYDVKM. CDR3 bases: TGTGCCAGCAGTCACTACCAGGGACAGGGGCCTCAGCCCCAGCATTTT. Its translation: CASSHYQGQGPQPQHF.

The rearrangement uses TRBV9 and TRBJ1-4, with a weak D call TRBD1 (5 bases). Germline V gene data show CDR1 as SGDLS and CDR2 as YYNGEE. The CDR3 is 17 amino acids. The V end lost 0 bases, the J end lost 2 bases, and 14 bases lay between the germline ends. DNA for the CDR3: TGTGCCAGCAGCGTAGGAGCAGGGCCGGGGACTAATGAAAAACTGTTTTTT. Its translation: CASSVGAGPGTNEKLFF.

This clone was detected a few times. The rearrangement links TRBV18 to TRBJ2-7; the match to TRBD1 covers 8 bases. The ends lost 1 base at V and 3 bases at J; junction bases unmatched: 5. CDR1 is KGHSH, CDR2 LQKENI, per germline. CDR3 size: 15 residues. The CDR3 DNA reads TGTGCCAGCTCACCACTCGGGGACAGGAACTACGAGCAGTACGTC. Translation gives CASSPLGDRNYEQYV.

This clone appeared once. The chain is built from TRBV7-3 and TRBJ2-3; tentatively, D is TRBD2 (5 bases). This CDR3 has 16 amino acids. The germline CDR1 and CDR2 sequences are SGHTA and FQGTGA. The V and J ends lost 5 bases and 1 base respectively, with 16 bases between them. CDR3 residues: CASSLILASGTDTQYF. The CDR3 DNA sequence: TGTGCCAGCAGCCTAATTCTAGCTTCGGGCACAGATACGCAGTATTTT.

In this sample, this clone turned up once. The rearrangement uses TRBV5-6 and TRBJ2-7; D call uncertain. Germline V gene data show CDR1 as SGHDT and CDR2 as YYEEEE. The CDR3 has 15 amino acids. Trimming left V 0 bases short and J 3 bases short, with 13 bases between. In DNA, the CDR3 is TGTGCCAGCAGCTTGGTAGAGGCACCGAACTACGAGCAGTACGTC. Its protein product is CASSLVEAPNYEQYV.

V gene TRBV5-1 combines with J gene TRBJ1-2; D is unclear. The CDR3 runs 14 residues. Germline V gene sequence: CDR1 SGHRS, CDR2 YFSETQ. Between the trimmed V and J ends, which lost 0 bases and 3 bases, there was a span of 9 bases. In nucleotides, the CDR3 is TGCGCCAGCAGCTTGGGGGGAGCGGACTATGGCTACACCTTC. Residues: CASSLGGADYGYTF.

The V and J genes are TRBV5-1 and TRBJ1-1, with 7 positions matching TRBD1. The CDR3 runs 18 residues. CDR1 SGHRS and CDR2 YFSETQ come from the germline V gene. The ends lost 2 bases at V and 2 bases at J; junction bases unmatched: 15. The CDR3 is CASSLTPLTDRANTEAFF. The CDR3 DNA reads TGCGCCAGCAGCTTAACCCCATTAACCGACAGGGCTAACACTGAAGCTTTCTTT.

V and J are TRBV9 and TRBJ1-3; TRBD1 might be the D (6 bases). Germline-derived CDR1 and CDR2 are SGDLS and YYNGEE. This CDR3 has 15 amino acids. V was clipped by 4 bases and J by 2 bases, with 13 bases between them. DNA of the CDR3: TGTGCCAGCAGCCCGGACAGTCTCACTGGAAACACCATATATTTT. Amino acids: CASSPDSLTGNTIYF. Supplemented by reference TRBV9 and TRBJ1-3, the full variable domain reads DSGVTQTPKHLITATGQRVTLRCSPRSGDLSVYWYQQSLDQGLQFLIQYYNGEERAKGNILERFSAQQFPDLHSELNLSSLELGDSALYFCASSPDSLTGNTIYFGEGSWLTVV.

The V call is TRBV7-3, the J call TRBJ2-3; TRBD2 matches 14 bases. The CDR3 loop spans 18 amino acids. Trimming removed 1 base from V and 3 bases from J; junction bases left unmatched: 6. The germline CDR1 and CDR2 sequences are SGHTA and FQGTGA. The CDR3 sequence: CASSLMSTSGGATDTQYF. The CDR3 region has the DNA TGTGCCAGCAGCTTAATGTCGACTAGCGGGGGGGCTACAGATACGCAGTATTTT.

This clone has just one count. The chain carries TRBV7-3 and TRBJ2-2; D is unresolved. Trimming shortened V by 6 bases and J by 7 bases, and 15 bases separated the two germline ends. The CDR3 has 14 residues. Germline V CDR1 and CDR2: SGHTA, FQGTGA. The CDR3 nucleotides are TGTGCCAGCAGGCCTGACTTAGGCCTCGGGGAGCTGTTTTTT. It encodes CASRPDLGLGELFF.

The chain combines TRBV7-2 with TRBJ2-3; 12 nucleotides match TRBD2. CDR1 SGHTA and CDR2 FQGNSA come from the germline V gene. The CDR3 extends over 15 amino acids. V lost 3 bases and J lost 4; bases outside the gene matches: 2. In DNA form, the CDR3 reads TGTGCCAGCAGCTTGACTAGCGGGGGCCCAGATACGCAGTATTTT. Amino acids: CASSLTSGGPDTQYF.

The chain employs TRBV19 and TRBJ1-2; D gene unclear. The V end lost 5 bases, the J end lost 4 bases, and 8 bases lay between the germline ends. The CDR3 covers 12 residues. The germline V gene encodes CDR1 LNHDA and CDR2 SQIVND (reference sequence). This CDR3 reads CASSQAIYGYTF. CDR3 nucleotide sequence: TGTGCCAGTAGTCAGGCGATCTATGGCTACACCTTC.

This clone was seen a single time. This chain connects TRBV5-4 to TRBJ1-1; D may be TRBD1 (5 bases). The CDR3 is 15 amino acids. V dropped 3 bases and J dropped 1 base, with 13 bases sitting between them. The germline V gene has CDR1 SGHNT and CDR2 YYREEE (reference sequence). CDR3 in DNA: TGTGCCAGCAGCTCCGGGGGGGTGGCGAACACTGAAGCTTTCTTT. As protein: CASSSGGVANTEAFF.